These 13 T cell receptor beta chains came from one sample sequenced in a study of blood T cell repertoires in COVID-19. Sequencing was performed with immunoSEQ multiplex PCR; in TCRdb, only in-frame clones are kept and a portion is missing. The sample has some 130,000 clones, about 77% seen once. Sample: peripheral blood. These receptors were obtained from a man older than 75 with acute or convalescent COVID-19.

This sequence joins TRBV14 and TRBJ2-3; D uncertain. With 2 bases removed from V and 6 bases from J, the gap between germline ends came to 15 bases. Germline CDR1 and CDR2: SGHDN and FVKESK. This CDR3 contains 15 residues. The CDR3 nucleotides read TGTGCCAGCAGCCAATCACTACCCCCTAGGGATACGCAGTATTTT. It specifies CASSQSLPPRDTQYF.

In nucleotides, the CDR3 is TGTGCCATCAGTGAGTCGATAATGGGGGGCGAGCAGTACTTC. It translates to CAISESIMGGEQYF. This chain links TRBV10-3 with TRBJ2-7; weak D call: TRBD2 (6 bases). The CDR3 spans 14 residues. CDR1 and CDR2 from the germline V gene are ENHRY and SYGVKD. Trimming took 0 bases from V and 6 from J, leaving 12 bases between them.

The chain has TRBV2 and TRBJ1-4, with D unresolved. V lost 5 bases to trimming and J lost 8 bases, with 21 bases between them. The CDR3 consists of 16 residues. Germline-derived CDR1 and CDR2 are SNHLY and FYNNEI. This CDR3 is CASSWSENLATEKLFF. The CDR3 DNA sequence: TGTGCCAGCAGTTGGAGCGAGAATCTGGCCACCGAAAAACTGTTTTTT.

This clone was seen more than once but under ten times. Within the sample, other DNA sequences also encode this same CDR3. The chain uses TRBV3-1 (or the pseudogene TRBV3-2) and TRBJ1-3; D gene ambiguous. This CDR3 is built from 13 residues. Germline values: CDR1 LGHDT, CDR2 YNNKEL (reference sequence). V was clipped by 4 bases and J by 4 bases, with 8 bases between them. The CDR3 nucleotides are TGTGCCAGCAGCCCCCGCGGGGGAAACACCATATATTTT. Its protein is CASSPRGGNTIYF.

This clone was detected only once. The CDR3 here is CASSTGTGNEKLFF. In DNA, the CDR3 is TGTGCCAGCAGCACCGGGACAGGGAATGAAAAACTGTTTTTT. The rearrangement joins TRBV11-1 to TRBJ1-4; TRBD1 matches at 9 bases. The CDR3 totals 14 residues. The ends lost 5 bases at V and 5 bases at J; junction bases unmatched: 3. Germline V gives CDR1 SGHAT, CDR2 FQDESV (reference sequence).

This clone was seen more than once but under ten times. The gene calls are TRBV27 and TRBJ1-1; TRBD1 aligns across 7 bases. After removal of 8 bases from V and 0 bases from J, the junction contained 3 bases not matched to a gene. Germline lookup yields CDR1 MNHEY and CDR2 SMNVEV (reference sequence). The CDR3 has 13 residues. For the CDR3, the DNA is TGTGCCAGCGGAGGGGGCGTGAACACTGAAGCTTTCTTT. Its translation is CASGGGVNTEAFF.

This chain connects TRBV6-4 to TRBJ1-2; 7 nucleotides align to TRBD1. V dropped 0 bases and J dropped 6; count of bases not matched to a gene: 1. Germline CDR1 reads MRHNA; CDR2 reads SNTAGT. The CDR3 consists of 13 residues. CDR3 sequence reads: CASSDSDRDGYTF. DNA of the CDR3: TGTGCCAGCAGTGACTCTGACAGGGATGGCTACACCTTC.

V and J are TRBV3-1 (or the pseudogene TRBV3-2) and TRBJ1-6; TRBD1 aligns across 7 bases. The CDR3 has 17 residues. Germline lookup yields CDR1 LGHDT and CDR2 YNNKEL (reference sequence). Germline trimming cut 3 bases from V and 9 bases from J; bases unmatched to any gene: 14. In nucleotides, the CDR3 is TGTGCCAGCAGCCAGGGTTATCGGACACAGGGGAGTTCACCCCTCCACTTT. Residues: CASSQGYRTQGSSPLHF.

The chain uses TRBV6-6 and TRBJ2-7; D remains unclear. Germline V gene sequence: CDR1 MNHNY, CDR2 SVGAGI (reference sequence). The CDR3 is 14 amino acids. V dropped 2 bases and J dropped 4 bases, with 12 bases sitting between them. The CDR3, as DNA: TGTGCCAGCAGTTACGGGTCAGGTGGGTACGAGCAGTACTTC. It codes for CASSYGSGGYEQYF.

The rearrangement joins TRBV9 to TRBJ1-2, with D possibly matching TRBD1 (5 bases). V was clipped by 0 bases and J by 12 bases, with 15 bases between them. CDR3 size: 13 residues. Germline V lookup: CDR1 SGDLS, CDR2 YYNGEE. CDR3 protein: CASSVAQGGLHTF. In nucleotides, the CDR3 is TGTGCCAGCAGCGTAGCCCAGGGAGGTCTTCACACCTTC.

J is TRBJ1-2 and V is TRBV19, with TRBD1 as a possible D gene (5 bases). Germline lookup yields CDR1 LNHDA and CDR2 SQIVND (reference sequence). Trimming cost V 7 bases and J 3 bases, with 15 bases left between them. The CDR3 covers 14 residues. Here the CDR3 DNA reads TGTGCCAGTATCCGCCCAGGGCTTGACTATGGCTACACCTTC. As protein: CASIRPGLDYGYTF.

This chain links TRBV30 with TRBJ2-2; 7 nucleotides agree with TRBD2. V trimming: 2 bases; J trimming: 1 base; junction bases outside the gene matches: 7. Germline CDR1 GTSNPN, CDR2 SVGIG (reference sequence). The CDR3 is 16 residues long. The CDR3 DNA sequence: TGTGCCTGGAGTCCGGGACTACTCCTGAACACCGGGGAGCTGTTTTTT. It encodes CAWSPGLLLNTGELFF.

This clone was picked up one time. The chain employs TRBV30 and TRBJ2-7; D is possibly TRBD1 (5 bases). The CDR3 contains 14 residues. V was clipped by 4 bases and J by 3 bases, with 16 bases between them. The V gene's germline CDR1 is GTSNPN and CDR2 SVGIG (reference sequence). The CDR3: CAWTRQGLIYEQYF. The CDR3 nucleotides are TGTGCCTGGACTCGGCAGGGATTAATCTACGAGCAGTACTTC. The full variable domain, in which reference TRBV30 and TRBJ2-7 provide the parts outside the CDR3, is SQTIHQWPATLVQPVGSPLSLECTVEGTSNPNLYWYRQAAGRGLQLLFYSVGIGQISSEVPQNLSASRPQDRQFILSSKKLLLSDSGFYLCAWTRQGLIYEQYFGPGTRLTVT.